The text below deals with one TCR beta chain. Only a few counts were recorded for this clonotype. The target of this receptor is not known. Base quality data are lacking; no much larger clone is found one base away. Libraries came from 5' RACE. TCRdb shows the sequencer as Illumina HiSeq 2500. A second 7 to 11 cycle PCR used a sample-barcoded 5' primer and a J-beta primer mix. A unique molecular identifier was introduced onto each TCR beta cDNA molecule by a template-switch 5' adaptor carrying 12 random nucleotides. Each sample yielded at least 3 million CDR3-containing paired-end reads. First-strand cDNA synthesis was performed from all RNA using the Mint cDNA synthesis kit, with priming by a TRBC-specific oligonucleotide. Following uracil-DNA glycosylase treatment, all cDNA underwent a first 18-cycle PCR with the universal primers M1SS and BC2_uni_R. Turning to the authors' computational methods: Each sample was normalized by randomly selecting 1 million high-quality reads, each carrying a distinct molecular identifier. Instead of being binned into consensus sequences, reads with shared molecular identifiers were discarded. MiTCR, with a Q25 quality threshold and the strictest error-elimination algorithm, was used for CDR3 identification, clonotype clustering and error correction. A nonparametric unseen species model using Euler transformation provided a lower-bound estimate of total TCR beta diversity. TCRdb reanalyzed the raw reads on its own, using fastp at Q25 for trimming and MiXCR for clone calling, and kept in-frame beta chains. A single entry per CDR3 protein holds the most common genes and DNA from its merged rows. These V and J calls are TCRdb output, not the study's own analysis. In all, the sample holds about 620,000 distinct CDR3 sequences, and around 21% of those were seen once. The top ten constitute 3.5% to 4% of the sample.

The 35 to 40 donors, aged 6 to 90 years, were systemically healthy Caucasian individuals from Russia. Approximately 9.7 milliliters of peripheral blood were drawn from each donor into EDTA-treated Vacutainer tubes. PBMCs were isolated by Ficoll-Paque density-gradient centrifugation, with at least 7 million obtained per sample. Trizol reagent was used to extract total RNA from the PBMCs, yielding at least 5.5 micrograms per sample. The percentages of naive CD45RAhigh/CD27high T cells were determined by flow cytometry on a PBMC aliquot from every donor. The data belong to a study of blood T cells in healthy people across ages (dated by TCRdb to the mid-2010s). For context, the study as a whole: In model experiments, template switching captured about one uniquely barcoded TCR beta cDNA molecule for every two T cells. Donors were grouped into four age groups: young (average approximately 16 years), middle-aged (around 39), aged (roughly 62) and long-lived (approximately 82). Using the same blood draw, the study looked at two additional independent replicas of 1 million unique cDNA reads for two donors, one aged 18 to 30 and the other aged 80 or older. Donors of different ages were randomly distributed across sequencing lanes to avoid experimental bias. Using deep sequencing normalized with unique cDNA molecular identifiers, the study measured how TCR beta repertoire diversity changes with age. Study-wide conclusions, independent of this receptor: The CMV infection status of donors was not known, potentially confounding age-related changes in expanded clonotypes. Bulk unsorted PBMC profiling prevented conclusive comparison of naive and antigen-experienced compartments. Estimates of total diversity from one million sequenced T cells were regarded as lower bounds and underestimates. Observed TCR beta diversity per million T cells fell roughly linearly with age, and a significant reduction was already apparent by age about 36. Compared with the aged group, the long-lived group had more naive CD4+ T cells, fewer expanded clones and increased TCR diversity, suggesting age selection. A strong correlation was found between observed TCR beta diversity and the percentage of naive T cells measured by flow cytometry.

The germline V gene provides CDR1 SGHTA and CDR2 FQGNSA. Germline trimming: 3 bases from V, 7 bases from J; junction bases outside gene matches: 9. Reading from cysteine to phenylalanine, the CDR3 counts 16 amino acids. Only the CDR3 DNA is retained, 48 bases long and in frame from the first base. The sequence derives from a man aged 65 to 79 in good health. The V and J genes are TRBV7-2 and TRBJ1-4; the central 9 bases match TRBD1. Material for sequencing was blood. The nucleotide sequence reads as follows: TGTGCCAGCAGCTTTTTTTTTGGGACAGGGCGTGAAAAACTGTTTTTT. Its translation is CASSFFFGTGREKLFF.